The subject of this entry is one T cell receptor (beta chain). This CDR3 contains 14 residues. Germline V gives CDR1 SGHRS, CDR2 YFSETQ. Trimming at V came to 2 bases and at J to 8 bases, leaving 6 bases not matched to a gene. The record originates from a study of blood T cell repertoires in COVID-19. Study summary: The samples span acute and convalescent COVID-19 from the United States, Italy and Spain.

The method was immunoSEQ multiplex PCR; TCRdb's version includes in-frame clones alone and lacks a portion of them. The table has 140,000 to 150,000 clones, over 75% seen once. The sequence derives from a human donor in a cohort sampled during active COVID-19. The material sequenced was peripheral blood. The genes are TRBV5-1 and TRBJ2-1; 8 bases fit TRBD2. CDR3 loop: CASSLTGGSDEQFF. CDR3 nucleotides: TGCGCCAGCAGCTTAACGGGAGGGAGCGATGAGCAGTTCTTC.